This record covers a single TCR beta chain. The antigen is not known. Clones were sequenced by immunoSEQ multiplex PCR, and TCRdb holds only the in-frame ones, with some missing. The sample records under 40,000 clones, around 82% being singletons. This sample is drawn from a study of a mutant IDH1 vaccine in newly diagnosed glioma. Study information: Vaccination began 4-6 weeks post radiotherapy alone, or with temozolomide cycles. Prior therapy was radiotherapy, temozolomide, or both; most received both.

Documented time point: week 47, end of study. Each dose of the vaccine consisted of 300 ug of mutant IDH1 20-mer peptide, with topical imiquimod. During weeks 1, 3, 5, 7, 11, 15, 19 and 23, patients received eight vaccinations. Germline values: CDR1 SNHLY, CDR2 FYNNEI. This CDR3 region has 13 residues. V lost 11 bases, J lost 8 bases, and 21 bases lay in between. Points from the study as a whole: Vaccine-induced immune responses were detected in approximately 93% of patients.

The receptor was isolated from a man aged 25-40 years with glioma. The chain employs TRBV2 and TRBJ1-2; the D gene is possibly TRBD1 (6 bases). The sequences come from PBMCs, collected from a glioma patient whose treatment included an IDH1 peptide vaccine. The DNA for the CDR3 is TGTGCCGCCAGCTTTGGGGGCCGACCGGGCTACACCTTC. Translated, it gives CAASFGGRPGYTF.